Below, 21 T cell receptor beta chains from the same sample are listed, as sequenced in a study of cytomegalovirus exposure and HLA in healthy donors. The PCR had 60 Vbeta and 13 Jbeta primers. The data were produced by immunoSEQ multiplex PCR, yet TCRdb's version contains in-frame clones alone and is incomplete. The repertoire holds 110,000 to 150,000 clones, with roughly 72% as singletons. Sequenced input: PBMCs. The receptors were gathered from a man between 40 and 49 years old in good health and CMV-seronegative.

This chain uses TRBV6-7 with TRBJ1-4; D perhaps matches TRBD1 (5 bases). TRBV6-7 is designated an ORF whose function remains uncertain. Deletions cut 10 bases from V and 0 bases from J, with 9 bases between. The CDR3 sequence is 13 residues long. The CDR3 sequence: CATDTPTNEKLFF. The CDR3 DNA follows: TGTGCCACGGACACGCCAACTAATGAAAAACTGTTTTTT.

This clone occurred a few times. The chain carries TRBV5-1 and TRBJ1-1, with a possible D match to TRBD1 (5 bases). This CDR3 is built from 13 residues. Germline V CDR1 and CDR2: SGHRS, YFSETQ. V was pared by 4 bases and J by 3 bases, with 10 bases between. The CDR3 DNA follows: TGCGCCAGCAGCCAGGGTCAGCACACTGAAGCTTTCTTT. It specifies CASSQGQHTEAFF.

The V and J genes are TRBV2 and TRBJ2-5; a weak D match, TRBD1 (6 bases). Per the germline V gene, CDR1 is SNHLY and CDR2 is FYNNEI. The CDR3 loop spans 11 amino acids. The V and J ends lost 11 bases and 5 bases respectively, with 12 bases between them. The CDR3 DNA is TGTGCCGGTAGTCAGGGGGAGACCCAGTACTTC. Protein sequence: CAGSQGETQYF.

The rearrangement uses TRBV5-1 and TRBJ2-5; D remains unclear. Trimming removed 0 bases from V and 2 bases from J, with 8 bases in between. The CDR3 consists of 14 residues. The germline CDR1 and CDR2 sequences are SGHRS and YFSETQ. In DNA, the CDR3 is TGCGCCAGCAGCTTGGGGCAGATTCAAGAGACCCAGTACTTC. This translates into CASSLGQIQETQYF.

This clone was seen more than once but under ten times. The chain has TRBV7-9 and TRBJ1-4, with 12 bases fitting TRBD1. V lost 4 bases, J lost 3 bases, and 6 bases stayed unmatched. The CDR3 loop spans 17 amino acids. The germline gives CDR1 SEHNR, CDR2 FQNEAQ (reference sequence). The CDR3 bases are TGTGCCAGCAGCTCCCCGGGACAGGGGGCTTCTAATGAAAAACTGTTTTTT. Encoded protein: CASSSPGQGASNEKLFF.

The chain has TRBV27 and TRBJ2-1; 8 bases map to TRBD2. The CDR3 runs to 13 residues. V shed 3 bases and J 7 bases; nucleotides not matched to a gene: 2. The V gene's germline CDR1 is MNHEY and CDR2 SMNVEV (reference sequence). This chain's CDR3 is CASSFGTRNEQFF. CDR3 sequence (DNA): TGTGCCAGCAGTTTTGGGACTAGGAATGAGCAGTTCTTC.

The chain combines TRBV9 with TRBJ2-3, with 8 bases identical to TRBD1. Germline CDR1 SGDLS, CDR2 YYNGEE. V dropped 4 bases and J dropped 2; count of bases not matched to a gene: 9. The CDR3 is 16 residues long. CDR3 residues: CASSKSRTGLTDTQYF. The CDR3 DNA reads TGTGCCAGCAGCAAGAGCCGGACAGGGCTCACAGATACGCAGTATTTT.

This rearrangement joins TRBV5-1 to TRBJ2-7, with D perhaps matching TRBD1 (5 bases). This CDR3 comprises 14 residues. CDR1 is SGHRS and CDR2 is YFSETQ in the germline V gene. Trimming cost V 1 base and J 2 bases, with 10 bases left between them. The CDR3 reads CASSLSLQAYEQYF. CDR3 nucleotides: TGCGCCAGCAGCTTGAGTCTACAGGCCTACGAGCAGTACTTC.

V and J are TRBV19 and TRBJ1-1, with a possible D match to TRBD1 (6 bases). CDR3 length: 14 residues. Germline V gives CDR1 LNHDA, CDR2 SQIVND (reference sequence). Trimming cost V 2 bases and J 10 bases, with 17 bases left between them. The CDR3 region has the DNA TGTGCCAGTAGTATAACCGGGCAGGGGTTTGGAGCTTTCTTT. Translation: CASSITGQGFGAFF. The whole variable domain, filled in from reference TRBV19 and TRBJ1-1, reads DGGITQSPKYLFRKEGQNVTLSCEQNLNHDAMYWYRQDPGQGLRLIYYSQIVNDFQKGDIAEGYSVSREKKESFPLTVTSAQKNPTAFYLCASSITGQGFGAFFGQGTRLTVV.

The rearrangement joins TRBV7-9 to TRBJ2-4; 8 positions match TRBD1. Germline V CDR1 and CDR2: SEHNR, FQNEAQ (reference sequence). The trim removed 5 bases at V and 7 bases at J, leaving 10 bases unmatched. The CDR3 totals 15 residues. The CDR3 protein is CASSPGQGLRNIQYF. CDR3 DNA: TGTGCCAGCAGCCCCGGACAGGGCCTAAGGAACATTCAGTACTTC.

The CDR3 is CASGRASGSEQYF. The CDR3 nucleotides read TGTGCCAGCGGAAGGGCTAGCGGGAGTGAGCAGTACTTC. The chain joins TRBV7-9 to TRBJ2-7; 10 bases agree with TRBD2. The CDR3 is 13 amino acids. Unmatched junction bases numbered 8, after V lost 8 bases and J lost 7 bases. Germline loops: CDR1 SEHNR, CDR2 FQNEAQ (reference sequence).

The V and J genes are TRBV27 and TRBJ2-1; D unresolved. From germline, CDR1 is MNHEY and CDR2 SMNVEV (reference sequence). V shed 4 bases and J shed 6 bases, with 16 bases lying between them. The CDR3 is 15 amino acids. The CDR3 DNA is TGTGCCAGCAGTTCCGTCCCTCCCTCTCCCAATGAGCAGTTCTTC. Its protein is CASSSVPPSPNEQFF.

V is TRBV9 and J is TRBJ2-1; TRBD1 matches 7 bases. V shed 0 bases, J shed 2 bases, and the junction held 2 bases outside the gene matches. The CDR3 totals 15 residues. CDR1 and CDR2 from the germline V gene are SGDLS and YYNGEE. The DNA of the CDR3 is TGTGCCAGCAGCGTAGGGGACAGAGCCTACAATGAGCAGTTCTTC. This codes for CASSVGDRAYNEQFF.

The chain has TRBV7-2 and TRBJ2-2, with D maybe TRBD2 (7 bases). This CDR3 spans 16 amino acids. V gave up 6 bases and J gave up 1 base, with 15 bases separating them. CDR1 is SGHTA, CDR2 FQGNSA, per germline. This CDR3 reads CASRSRGGQNTGELFF. The CDR3 DNA reads TGTGCCAGCAGGTCAAGGGGGGGGCAGAACACCGGGGAGCTGTTTTTT.

The V gene is TRBV2, the J gene TRBJ1-5; D possibly corresponds to TRBD1 (6 bases). The CDR3 length is 15 residues. Germline-derived CDR1 and CDR2 are SNHLY and FYNNEI. Deletions cut 3 bases from V and 3 bases from J, with 12 bases between. CDR3 DNA sequence: TGTGCCAGCAGTGAGGACAGAGGTTTCAATCAGCCCCAGCATTTT. Amino acid sequence: CASSEDRGFNQPQHF.

The J gene is TRBJ1-4, the V gene TRBV30; 10 bases agree with TRBD1. Germline V gene data show CDR1 as GTSNPN and CDR2 as SVGIG (reference sequence). Trimming cost V 1 base and J 8 bases; bases outside gene matches: 13. This CDR3 contains 17 residues. The DNA of the CDR3 is TGTGCCTGGAGTGGGCAAAGACAGGGGGCGCGTCGGGAAAAACTGTTTTTT. It codes for CAWSGQRQGARREKLFF.

The chain recombines TRBV5-1 with TRBJ1-1; TRBD1 agrees at 7 bases. Germline V gene lookup returns CDR1 SGHRS and CDR2 YFSETQ. The CDR3 has 16 residues. V was pared by 1 base and J by 4 bases, with 10 bases of the junction left unmatched. The CDR3 region has the DNA TGCGCCAGCAGCTTGACGACAGGGTTTGGGGGCACTGAAGCTTTCTTT. Translation gives CASSLTTGFGGTEAFF.

V gene TRBV2 combines with J gene TRBJ2-6; a possible D gene is TRBD1 (5 bases). Germline V gene data show CDR1 as SNHLY and CDR2 as FYNNEI. The CDR3 is made up of 15 amino acids. Trimming took off 3 bases at V and 8 bases at J, with 14 bases between the two ends. The CDR3 loop is CASSDRQLESNVLTF. In DNA form, the CDR3 reads TGTGCCAGCAGTGACCGACAGTTAGAGTCCAACGTCCTGACTTTC.

J is TRBJ2-2 and V is TRBV29-1; possibly TRBD2 for D (7 bases). There are 14 residues in the CDR3. Germline loops: CDR1 SQVTM, CDR2 ANQGSEA. V was cut by 2 bases and J by 3 bases, with 10 bases left in between. CDR3 bases: TGCAGCGTTGAATTCGGGGGGCACACCGGGGAGCTGTTTTTT. Residues: CSVEFGGHTGELFF.

In its sample, this clone was seen a few times. J is TRBJ1-4 and V is TRBV15; D ambiguous. Germline CDR1 is LNHNV and CDR2 is YYDKDF (reference sequence). The CDR3 length is 19 residues. V dropped 1 base and J dropped 4 bases, with 22 bases sitting between them. CDR3 amino acids: CATSRGWGTTNGVNEKLFF. CDR3 bases: TGTGCCACCAGCAGAGGTTGGGGAACTACAAACGGGGTTAATGAAAAACTGTTTTTT. The entire variable domain, with the rest obtained from reference TRBV15 and TRBJ1-4, is as follows: DAMVIQNPRYQVTQFGKPVTLSCSQTLNHNVMYWYQQKSSQAPKLLFHYYDKDFNNEADTPDNFQSRRPNTSFCFLDIRSPGLGDTAMYLCATSRGWGTTNGVNEKLFFGSGTQLSVL.

Only a few counts were recorded for this clone. The chain employs TRBV15 and TRBJ2-4; 7 bases are a match to TRBD1. The CDR3 contains 16 residues. The V gene end was trimmed by 3 bases and the J gene end by 6 bases; junction bases not matched to a gene: 11. Germline loops: CDR1 LNHNV, CDR2 YYDKDF (reference sequence). The CDR3 reads CATSSDTGAFRNIQYF. In DNA form, the CDR3 reads TGTGCCACCAGCAGTGACACAGGGGCCTTTAGAAACATTCAGTACTTC.